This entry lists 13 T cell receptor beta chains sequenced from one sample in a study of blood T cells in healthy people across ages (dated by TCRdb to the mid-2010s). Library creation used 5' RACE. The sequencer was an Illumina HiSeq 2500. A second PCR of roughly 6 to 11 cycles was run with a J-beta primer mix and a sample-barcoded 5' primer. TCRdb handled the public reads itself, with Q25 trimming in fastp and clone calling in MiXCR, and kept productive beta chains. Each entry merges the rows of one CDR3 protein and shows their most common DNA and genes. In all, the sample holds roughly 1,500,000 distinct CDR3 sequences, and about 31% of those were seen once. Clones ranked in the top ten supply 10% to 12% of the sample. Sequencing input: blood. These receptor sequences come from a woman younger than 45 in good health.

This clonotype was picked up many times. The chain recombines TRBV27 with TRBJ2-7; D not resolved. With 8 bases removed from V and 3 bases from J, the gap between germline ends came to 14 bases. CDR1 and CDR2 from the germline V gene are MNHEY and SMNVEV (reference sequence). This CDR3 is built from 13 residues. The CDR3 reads CASAEKPFYEQYF. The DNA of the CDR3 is TGTGCCAGCGCAGAAAAACCTTTCTACGAGCAGTACTTC.

CDR3 coding DNA: TGTGCCAGCAGCTTGAGGACAGGGGCAGACTACGAGCAGTACTTC. Translating it yields CASSLRTGADYEQYF. This chain links TRBV11-3 with TRBJ2-7, with TRBD1 matching 9 bases. The junction had 6 bases not matched to a gene; V was cut back by 3 bases and J by 3 bases. In germline, CDR1 is SGHNT, CDR2 YENEEA. This CDR3 contains 15 residues.

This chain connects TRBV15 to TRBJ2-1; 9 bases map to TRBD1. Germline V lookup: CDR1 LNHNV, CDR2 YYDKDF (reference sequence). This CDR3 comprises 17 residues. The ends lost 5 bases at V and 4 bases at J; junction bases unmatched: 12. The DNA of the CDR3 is TGTGCCACCAGCCACAGGGGGCTAGCGGTCTTTTACAATGAGCAGTTCTTC. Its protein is CATSHRGLAVFYNEQFF.

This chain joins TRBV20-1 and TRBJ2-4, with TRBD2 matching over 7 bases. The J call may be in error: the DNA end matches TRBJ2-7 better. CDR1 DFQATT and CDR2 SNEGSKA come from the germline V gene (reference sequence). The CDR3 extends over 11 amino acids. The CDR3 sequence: CRCGGGDEQYF. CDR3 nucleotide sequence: TGCAGATGTGGGGGGGGAGACGAGCAGTACTTC.

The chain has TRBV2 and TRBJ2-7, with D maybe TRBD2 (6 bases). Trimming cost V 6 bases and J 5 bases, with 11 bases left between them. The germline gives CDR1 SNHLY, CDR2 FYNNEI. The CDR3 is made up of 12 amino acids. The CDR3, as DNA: TGTGCCAGCAGATGGGACTCGGACGAGCAGTACTTC. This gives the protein CASRWDSDEQYF.

CDR3 sequence: CASSPDRGTEVFHSNQPQHF. The CDR3 bases are TGTGCCAGCAGCCCGGATCGGGGGACAGAAGTTTTTCATAGCAATCAGCCCCAGCATTTT. The genes are TRBV11-3 and TRBJ1-5, with 7 positions matching TRBD1. Trimming removed 5 bases from V and 0 bases from J; junction bases left unmatched: 19. The CDR3 length is 20 residues. Germline assignment: CDR1 SGHNT and CDR2 YENEEA. The full variable domain, rest sourced from reference TRBV11-3 and TRBJ1-5, is EAGVVQSPRYKIIEKKQPVAFWCNPISGHNTLYWYLQNLGQGPELLIRYENEEAVDDSQLPKDRFSAERLKGVDSTLKIQPAELGDSAVYLCASSPDRGTEVFHSNQPQHFGDGTRLSIL.

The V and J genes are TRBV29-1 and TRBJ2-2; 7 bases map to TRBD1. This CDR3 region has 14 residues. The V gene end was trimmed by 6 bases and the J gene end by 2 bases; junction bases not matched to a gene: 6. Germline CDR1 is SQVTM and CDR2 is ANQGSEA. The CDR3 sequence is CSVRRDSNTGELFF. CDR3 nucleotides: TGCAGCGTCAGACGGGACAGTAACACCGGGGAGCTGTTTTTT.

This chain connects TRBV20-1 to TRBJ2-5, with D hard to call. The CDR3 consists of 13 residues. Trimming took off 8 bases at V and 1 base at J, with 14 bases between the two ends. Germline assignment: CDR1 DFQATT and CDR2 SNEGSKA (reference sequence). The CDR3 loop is CSLDSGFQETQYF. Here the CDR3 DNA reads TGCAGTCTCGACTCCGGTTTCCAAGAGACCCAGTACTTC.

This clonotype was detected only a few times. The CDR3 loop is CSALRGTRIYEQYF. CDR3 nucleotides: TGCAGTGCTCTCCGTGGGACTAGAATATACGAGCAGTACTTC. The rearrangement joins TRBV20-1 to TRBJ2-4, with 8 bases lining up with TRBD2. With the DNA end fitting TRBJ2-7 better, the J assignment may be wrong. The length of the CDR3 is 14 residues. Germline V gives CDR1 DFQATT, CDR2 SNEGSKA (reference sequence).

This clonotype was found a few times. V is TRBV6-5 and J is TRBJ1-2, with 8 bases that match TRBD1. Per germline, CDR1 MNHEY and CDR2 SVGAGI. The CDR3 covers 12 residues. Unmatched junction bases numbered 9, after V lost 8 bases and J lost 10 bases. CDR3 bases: TGTGCCAGCGCCCTTCCAGGGGGCGCCTACACCTTC. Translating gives CASALPGGAYTF.

The DNA for the CDR3 is TGTGCCACCAATAGCGGGGGGGCGGATGAGCAGTTCTTC. As protein: CATNSGGADEQFF. The chain couples TRBV15 to TRBJ2-1; 11 nucleotides agree with TRBD2. The junction had 4 bases not matched to a gene; V was cut back by 7 bases and J by 8 bases. This CDR3 is built from 13 residues. Germline V CDR1 and CDR2: LNHNV, YYDKDF (reference sequence).

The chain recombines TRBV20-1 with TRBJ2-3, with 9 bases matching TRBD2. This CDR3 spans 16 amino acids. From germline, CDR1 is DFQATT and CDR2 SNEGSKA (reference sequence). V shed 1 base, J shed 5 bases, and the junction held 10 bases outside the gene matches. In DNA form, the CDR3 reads TGCAGTGCTAGAGCCCCAGCGGGGGGCCGAGGAGATACGCAGTATTTT. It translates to CSARAPAGGRGDTQYF.

This chain's CDR3 is CASSSPGTSGSLNEQFF. CDR3 in DNA: TGCGCCAGCAGCTCTCCCGGGACTAGCGGGAGTTTAAATGAGCAGTTCTTC. This chain uses TRBV5-1 with TRBJ2-1; 14 nucleotides line up with TRBD2. V trimming: 3 bases; J trimming: 7 bases; junction bases outside the gene matches: 9. Germline loops: CDR1 SGHRS, CDR2 YFSETQ. The CDR3 is made up of 17 amino acids.